Following are 7 T cell receptor beta chains from one sample sequenced in a study of T cells expressing NK-cell markers. After re-calling the 5' RACE reads, TCRdb lists one entry per CDR3 protein, DNA absent. This sample's clone table lists roughly 350,000 distinct CDR3 sequences. The sample consisted of blood T cells: a sorted CD56 or NKG2C T cell subset, CD4+ or CD8+ T cells, or bulk PBMC T cells (not recorded which). The receptors here all came from a man aged 18-69 years in good health.

The chain has TRBV5-1 and TRBJ2-3; the D gene TCRdb calls, TRBD2, cannot be checked with no DNA. The V gene's germline CDR1 is SGHRS and CDR2 YFSETQ. The CDR3 sequence is 21 residues long. CDR3 sequence reads: CASSARPLGTSGGLSTDTQYF.

The rearrangement links TRBV28 to TRBJ1-1; TCRdb names TRBD1, which stays unverified in the absence of DNA. CDR3 length: 14 amino acids. Germline loops: CDR1 MDHEN, CDR2 SYDVKM. The CDR3 is CASSARYRGTEAFF.

The chain links TRBV27 to TRBJ1-1; without DNA, the TCRdb call of TRBD1 cannot be checked. Germline V gene data show CDR1 as MNHEY and CDR2 as SMNVEV (reference sequence). CDR3 length equals 13 residues. The CDR3 is CASSLSRVAEAFF.

This chain uses TRBV25-1 with TRBJ1-2; TCRdb's D call of TRBD1 is untestable without DNA. The CDR3 is 17 residues long. Germline CDR1 MGHDK, CDR2 SYGVNS. The CDR3 protein is CASSVPGTGRANYGYTF.

The J gene is TRBJ1-2, the V gene TRBV5-1; the TCRdb call, TRBD1, lacks DNA for checking. CDR1 and CDR2 (germline): SGHRS, YFSETQ. The CDR3 is made up of 14 amino acids. CDR3 amino acids: CASSLERQGHGYTF.

The V call is TRBV29-1, the J call TRBJ2-7; as DNA is missing, the TRBD1 call by TCRdb cannot be tested. The CDR3 length is 14 residues. CDR1 is SQVTM and CDR2 is ANQGSEA in the germline V gene. The CDR3 sequence is CSVGRGTGSYEQYF.

The chain joins TRBV24-1 to TRBJ2-1; as DNA is missing, the TRBD2 call by TCRdb cannot be tested. This CDR3 region has 16 residues. CDR1 and CDR2 (germline): KGHDR, SFDVKD. CDR3 sequence reads: CATSDSAAVAYNEQFF.